A selection of T cell receptor beta chains follows, all from one sample in a study of T cells expressing NK-cell markers. From the 5' RACE reads, TCRdb lists one entry per CDR3 protein and no DNA. The listing contains about 260,000 distinct CDR3 sequences. The sample was blood T cells: a sorted CD56 or NKG2C T cell subset, CD4+ or CD8+ T cells, or bulk PBMC T cells (not recorded which). These receptors all come from a man aged 18 to 30 in good health. The CDR3 runs from the conserved cysteine through the conserved F or W.

v_gene: TRBV4-3
j_gene: TRBJ2-7
CDR3aa: CASSQGTSGRNEQYF

v_gene: TRBV10-3
j_gene: TRBJ2-5
CDR3aa: CAISEGGQGRRETQYF

v_gene: TRBV19
j_gene: TRBJ1-5
CDR3aa: CASSRARGSDQPQHF

v_gene: TRBV15
j_gene: TRBJ1-1
CDR3aa: CATSSTTGALNTEAFF

v_gene: TRBV10-3
j_gene: TRBJ1-6
CDR3aa: CAISESRQESRSLHF

v_gene: TRBV5-1
j_gene: TRBJ2-1
CDR3aa: CASSLAPGQANEQFF

v_gene: TRBV5-6
j_gene: TRBJ2-3
CDR3aa: CASSFSWDTQYF

v_gene: TRBV6-2/TRBV6-3
j_gene: TRBJ2-2
CDR3aa: CAIRLAGDTGELFF

v_gene: TRBV29-1
j_gene: TRBJ2-1
CDR3aa: CSVVSREPYNEQFF

v_gene: TRBV5-4
j_gene: TRBJ1-1
CDR3aa: CASRYRDRGTEAFF

v_gene: TRBV18
j_gene: TRBJ1-4
CDR3aa: CASSPPSGGNEKLFF

v_gene: TRBV15
j_gene: TRBJ1-5
CDR3aa: CATSRGGQGHQPQHF

v_gene: TRBV6-5
j_gene: TRBJ2-7
CDR3aa: CASRLGAYEQYF